A selection of T cell receptor beta chains follows, all from one sample in a study of blood T cell repertoires in COVID-19. Libraries were prepared by immunoSEQ multiplex PCR; TCRdb keeps only in-frame clonotypes and omits some of them. Of around 170,000 clones listed, around 86% are singletons. Sample: peripheral blood. These receptors all stem from a woman between 40 and 55 years old with acute or convalescent COVID-19. Each CDR3 is given with its conserved first and last residue. The D gene is left open where the match is weak. Clone size is stated in some rows and not others, as once, few, many or a class when expanded.

clone size	V gene	D gene	J gene	CDR3 DNA	CDR3 protein
-	TRBV13	TRBD1	TRBJ1-2	TGTGCCAGCAGCTTAGTGTCCAGGGGGCGCAGGGGGATCGGCTACACCTTC	CASSLVSRGRRGIGYTF
-	TRBV5-1	-	TRBJ2-7	TGCGCCAGCAGCCGACAGGCCGCCTACGAGCAGTACTTC	CASSRQAAYEQYF
once	TRBV5-1	TRBD1	TRBJ1-2	TGCGCCAGCAGGCCTACGACAGGGTCGGGTGGCTACACCTTC	CASRPTTGSGGYTF
-	TRBV15	TRBD1	TRBJ2-7	TGTGCCACCAGACCGGGACAGGGTCTCTACGAGCAGTACTTC	CATRPGQGLYEQYF
-	TRBV9	-	TRBJ1-2	TGTGCCAGCAGCGTATCCGGTGTGGCAGGGCGCGGCTACACCTTC	CASSVSGVAGRGYTF
once	TRBV5-1	-	TRBJ2-5	TGCGCCAGCGACTCAGGGGGACTGCGGGAGACCCAGTACTTC	CASDSGGLRETQYF
-	TRBV28	TRBD1	TRBJ1-5	TGTGCCAGCACCCCGGGCGGACAGGGGCGCGATCAGCCCCAGCATTTT	CASTPGGQGRDQPQHF
-	TRBV28	TRBD1	TRBJ1-1	TGTGCCAGCAGAGAAGTGGGACAGGGGACAATGAGGATGAACACTGAAGCTTTCTTT	CASREVGQGTMRMNTEAFF
-	TRBV25-1	-	TRBJ1-1	TGTGCCAGCAGTGAGTTAGGGGGTGAAGCTTTCTTT	CASSELGGEAFF
-	TRBV3-1/TRBV3-2	TRBD1	TRBJ1-3	TGTGCCAGCAGCCACGGACAGGTCGGAAACACCATATATTTT	CASSHGQVGNTIYF
-	TRBV7-8	-	TRBJ1-1	TGTGCCAGCAGCGAGATGGGACACCTAAACACTGAAGCTTTCTTT	CASSEMGHLNTEAFF
-	TRBV7-2	TRBD2	TRBJ2-7	TGTGCCAGCAGCTTGGGAGGGACCCCCTACGAGCAGTACTTC	CASSLGGTPYEQYF
few	TRBV7-9	-	TRBJ2-3	TGTGCCAGCAATCATCCGCTAGGGGGAAATACGCAGTATTTT	CASNHPLGGNTQYF
once	TRBV6-2/TRBV6-3	TRBD1	TRBJ1-1	TGTGCCAGCAGTTACCAGGGACAGGGGGGTACTGAAGCTTTCTTT	CASSYQGQGGTEAFF
-	TRBV19	TRBD1	TRBJ1-2	TGTGCCAGTAGTATATTGGGACAGGGGGCCCATGGCTACACCTTC	CASSILGQGAHGYTF
-	TRBV4-1	TRBD2	TRBJ2-3	TGCGCCAGCAGTCAAGGGGAGGGACGCACAGATACGCAGTATTTT	CASSQGEGRTDTQYF
-	TRBV14	TRBD2	TRBJ2-1	TGTGCCAGCAGCCAAGTTGGACTAGCGGAGCGCAATGAGCAGTTCTTC	CASSQVGLAERNEQFF
few	TRBV2	-	TRBJ1-6	TGTGCCAGCAGATCTTTGGACAGAGCACGACCAAGCTCCTATAATTCACCCCTCCACTTT	CASRSLDRARPSSYNSPLHF
-	TRBV28	TRBD1	TRBJ1-2	TGTGCCAGCAGTTTGTCGGGACAGTTGCCTGCTGGCTACACCTTC	CASSLSGQLPAGYTF
-	TRBV7-9	-	TRBJ2-7	TGTGCCAGCAGCTTACGCGAGGAAGGCAACGAGCAGTACTTC	CASSLREEGNEQYF
-	TRBV6-5	-	TRBJ2-1	TGTGCCAGCACGGCGGATCCCGACTACAATGAGCAGTTCTTC	CASTADPDYNEQFF
once	TRBV5-8	-	TRBJ2-2	TGTGCCAGCAGCCCCAAACGGACTACCGCCGGGGAGCTGTTTTTT	CASSPKRTTAGELFF
-	TRBV12-3/TRBV12-4	-	TRBJ2-7	TGTGCCAGCAGGCGGGACAGCTACGAGCAGTACTTC	CASRRDSYEQYF
-	TRBV23-1	TRBD1	TRBJ1-2	TGCGCCCCCACCAGGGGGGATATAGGCGGCTACACCTTC	CAPTRGDIGGYTF
-	TRBV21-1	-	TRBJ2-2	TGTGCCAGCAGCAAAGAATCAGGGGACACCGGGGAGCTGTTTTTT	CASSKESGDTGELFF
once	TRBV19	TRBD2	TRBJ2-3	TGTGCCAGTAGTCTTCTAGCGGAACCCACAGATACGCAGTATTTT	CASSLLAEPTDTQYF
-	TRBV18	-	TRBJ2-6	TGTGCCAGCTCAGTCGCCAGCTCTGGGGCCAACGTCCTGACTTTC	CASSVASSGANVLTF
once	TRBV7-8	-	TRBJ2-7	TGTGCCAGCAGCACTTTTGGCCGCCGGGACGAGCAGTACTTC	CASSTFGRRDEQYF
-	TRBV19	TRBD2	TRBJ2-2	TGTGCCAGTAGTCCCGGGACTAGCGGGCTTGGTGGCGGGGAGCTGTTTTTT	CASSPGTSGLGGGELFF
-	TRBV4-1	-	TRBJ2-5	TGCGCCAGCAGCCAAGAAGAGCGGGAGACCCAGTACTTC	CASSQEERETQYF
-	TRBV7-9	TRBD1	TRBJ1-5	TGTGCCAGCAGCTTTGTACAGGGGCGGGAACAGCCCCAGCATTTT	CASSFVQGREQPQHF
-	TRBV4-2	TRBD1	TRBJ2-4	TGTGCCAGCAGCCAAGTCGGGACAGGAAACATTCAGTACTTC	CASSQVGTGNIQYF
-	TRBV13	-	TRBJ2-7	TGTGCCAGCAGCCGAGGGGGAGGGAACTCCTACGAGCAGTACTTC	CASSRGGGNSYEQYF
-	TRBV2	-	TRBJ1-5	TGTGCCAGCAGTGAAGGGGCGGGGAGGCCCCAGCATTTT	CASSEGAGRPQHF
once	TRBV9	TRBD2	TRBJ2-5	TGTGCCAGCAGCGTAGCTACGGGGGGGCCGCGGGAGACCCAGTACTTC	CASSVATGGPRETQYF
-	TRBV15	-	TRBJ2-3	TGTGCCACCAGCCCCCTCCCGGGAGACTTAGTTGGCACAGATACGCAGTATTTT	CATSPLPGDLVGTDTQYF
-	TRBV9	TRBD2	TRBJ2-1	TGTGCCAGCAGCCACCGGGGGTACCAGCGGGGGGCCTTATCATCCTACAATGAGCAGTTCTTC	CASSHRGYQRGALSSYNEQFF
few	TRBV6-5	-	TRBJ2-2	TGTGCCAGCAGAAGGGGGACATTGAACACCGGGGAGCTGTTTTTT	CASRRGTLNTGELFF
few	TRBV27	TRBD1	TRBJ2-7	TGTGCCAGCAGTCCGACAGGGCTCAACGAGCAGTACTTC	CASSPTGLNEQYF
-	TRBV18	-	TRBJ1-5	TGTGCCAGCTCACCAGGGGAGGGACAGCCCCAGCATTTT	CASSPGEGQPQHF